This TCR beta chain was sequenced for a study of human thymus T cells. General study results and limits: There appeared to be biased usage of V and J genes in thymic and blood repertoires. Highly overlapping thymic repertoires among unrelated individuals were reported in related research.

As for this clone: Its antigen remains unknown.

Sequenced by immunoSEQ multiplex PCR; TCRdb stores in-frame clones only, minus some. The sample lists about 130,000 clones, around 95% occurring once. Corrective heart surgery yielded resections, and these provided the thymus tissue. Having corrective surgery for congenital heart defects, healthy Finnish infants were the ones who donated. With 6 bases clipped from V and 5 bases from J, the junction kept 8 bases outside the gene matches. CDR1 MDHEN and CDR2 SYDVKM come from the germline V gene. The CDR3 sequence is 15 residues long. The sequencing input was thymus tissue. The source is a boy under two years old with a congenital heart defect but otherwise immunologically healthy. This chain links TRBV28 with TRBJ2-2; TRBD2 agrees at 8 bases. Here the CDR3 reads CASRPSGGQTGELFF. The CDR3 bases are TGTGCCAGCAGACCCAGCGGGGGCCAAACCGGGGAGCTGTTTTTT.